The source of this T cell receptor (beta chain) is a study of blood T cell repertoires in COVID-19. Repertoires were generated with immunoSEQ multiplex PCR, while TCRdb's copy carries only in-frame clones and drops some. The sample yields more than 200,000 clones, more than 80% seen once. CDR1 and CDR2 (germline): SGHTA, FQGNSA. The V end lost 4 bases, the J end lost 3 bases, and 9 bases lay between the germline ends. CDR3 length: 13 amino acids. V is TRBV7-2 and J is TRBJ2-5, with D maybe TRBD2 (6 bases). The clonotype was recovered from a man aged 30-40 years with COVID-19, enrolled during active disease. The sequenced sample was peripheral blood. CDR3 coding DNA: TGTGCCAGCAGCTCGGGACTCGAAGAGACCCAGTACTTC. It codes for CASSSGLEETQYF.